Listed below are T cell receptor beta chains from one sample, sequenced in a study of T cell repertoires in cytomegalovirus infection. TCRdb re-called the reads with MiXCR, one entry per CDR3 protein. The repertoire holds 180,000 or so distinct CDR3 sequences, with about 18% as singletons. Sequenced input: CD8+ T cells from PBMCs. Receptor source: a human donor in good health (CMV status not recorded). Some clones in this sample may be carry-over from other donors' samples. The CDR3 runs from the conserved cysteine through the conserved F or W. The D gene is left open where the match is weak. For some rows the clone size is stated as once, few or many, or as a class when expanded; others skip it.

clone_size,d_call,v_call,j_call,cdr3_nt,cdr3_aa
few,-,TRBV9,TRBJ2-3,TGTGCCAGCAGCGCCGCGGCAGGTGGAGATACGCAGTATTTT,CASSAAAGGDTQYF
few,-,TRBV18,TRBJ1-4,TGTGCCAGCTCACCATGGGACGTTGTGAATGAAAAACTGTTTTTT,CASSPWDVVNEKLFF
few,TRBD2,TRBV20-1,TRBJ2-2,TGCAGTGCCAACACTCCCGGGACTAGCGGCACCGGGGAGCTGTTTTTT,CSANTPGTSGTGELFF
-,-,TRBV7-8,TRBJ1-6,TGTGCCAGCAGCCCCAGCGGCGGGACTTATAATTCACCCCTCCACTTT,CASSPSGGTYNSPLHF
-,-,TRBV23-1,TRBJ1-5,TGCGCCAGCAGTCAATCGAATAGGAGACGTTGGACGCCCCAGCATTTT,CASSQSNRRRWTPQHF
few,-,TRBV7-2,TRBJ1-5,TGTGCCAGCAGCAGGAGATCGAAGGACAGATTGTATAGCAATCAGCCCCAGCATTTT,CASSRRSKDRLYSNQPQHF
few,-,TRBV12-3/TRBV12-4,TRBJ2-1,TGTGCCAGCGGGCCGCCCTCACGTACGTTCTTC,CASGPPSRTFF
-,-,TRBV7-8,TRBJ1-5,TGTGCCAGCAGTCCGTGGGGCGATCAGCCCCAGCATTTT,CASSPWGDQPQHF
many,-,TRBV28,TRBJ1-1,TGTGCCAGCAGTCCCAATTTGGGGGCGTCCAGTGAAGCTTTCTTT,CASSPNLGASSEAFF
few,-,TRBV4-1,TRBJ1-1,TGCGCCAGCAGCTCCATACTCTTTGAGGTTACTCCTAACACTGAAGCTTTCTTT,CASSSILFEVTPNTEAFF
many,-,TRBV28,TRBJ2-7,TGTGCCAGTGCAGGGGATTACGAGCAGTACTTC,CASAGDYEQYF
-,TRBD2,TRBV20-1,TRBJ2-1,TGCAGTGCACCTACGACCCGGGGGGGCATGGATGAGCAGTTCTTC,CSAPTTRGGMDEQFF
few,TRBD1,TRBV7-8,TRBJ1-2,TGTGCCAGCAGCTTAGCGAGGGGGCCCTATGGCTACACCTTC,CASSLARGPYGYTF
-,-,TRBV4-2,TRBJ2-2,TGTGCCAGCAGCCAAGCAGGGGAGCACACCGGGGAGCTGTTTTTT,CASSQAGEHTGELFF
few,-,TRBV12-3/TRBV12-4,TRBJ2-6,TGTGCCAGCACCCAGGGCTCTGGGGCCAACGTCCTGACTTTC,CASTQGSGANVLTF
-,TRBD1,TRBV29-1,TRBJ1-1,TGCAGCGTGCGAGGACAGGGGGGCCCGAACACTGAAGCTTTCTTT,CSVRGQGGPNTEAFF
few,TRBD2,TRBV2,TRBJ2-2,TGTGCCAGCAGGGGACTAGCGGCCGATCAGAACACCGGGGAGCTGTTTTTT,CASRGLAADQNTGELFF
few,TRBD1,TRBV28,TRBJ1-5,TGTGCCAGCAGCCTAGGGTCCGGGACAGGGAGCAATCAGCCCCAGCATTTT,CASSLGSGTGSNQPQHF
few,-,TRBV6-2/TRBV6-3,TRBJ2-1,TGTGCCAGCAGAGAGATTTTCGACAGCAGGAATGAGCAGTTCTTC,CASREIFDSRNEQFF
once,-,TRBV7-9,TRBJ1-1,TGTGCCAGCAGCTTAATAGCAGGGAACACTGAAGCTTTCTTT,CASSLIAGNTEAFF
few,-,TRBV10-3,TRBJ2-2,TGTGCCATCAGTGACAGACAGGCCCCGAACACCGGGGAGCTGTTTTTT,CAISDRQAPNTGELFF
-,-,TRBV12-3/TRBV12-4,TRBJ1-2,TGTGCCAGCAGTTCGACGAGGGCCGGCTACACCTTC,CASSSTRAGYTF
few,TRBD2,TRBV7-9,TRBJ2-1,TGTGCCAGCAGCATCGACGGACTAGCGGGGGGGAGTGAGCAGTTCTTC,CASSIDGLAGGSEQFF
few,TRBD1,TRBV25-1,TRBJ1-2,TGTGCCAGCAGTAGACAGGGGGCAACTGGCTACACCTTC,CASSRQGATGYTF
-,-,TRBV5-6,TRBJ2-4,TGTGCCAGCAGCTTGGTCCAGATGAAAAACATTCAGTACTTC,CASSLVQMKNIQYF
-,-,TRBV7-9,TRBJ1-4,TGTGCCAGCAGCCACCGGGACCGTCGAGTTAATGAAAAACTGTTTTTT,CASSHRDRRVNEKLFF
-,-,TRBV7-2,TRBJ2-1,TGTGCCAGCAGCTCCCCCGGGCAGGGTGGAAATGAGCAGTTCTTC,CASSSPGQGGNEQFF
-,TRBD1,TRBV7-2,TRBJ1-4,TGTGCCAGCAGCTTAGGACAGGGGGCGAGGGAAAAACTGTTTTTT,CASSLGQGAREKLFF
few,TRBD2,TRBV20-1,TRBJ2-1,TGCAGTGCTACCGGACTAGAATTCTCCTACAATGAGCAGTTCTTC,CSATGLEFSYNEQFF
-,-,TRBV7-9,TRBJ2-7,TGTGCCAGCAGCTTCGGGAGCATCTACGAGCAGTACTTC,CASSFGSIYEQYF
few,-,TRBV7-2,TRBJ1-1,TGTGCCAGCAGCCCCGGAAATGTGAACACTGAAGCTTTCTTT,CASSPGNVNTEAFF
-,-,TRBV28,TRBJ1-5,TGTGCCAGCAGTTCAATCGAGGTGGGGGATGGCAATCAGCCCCAGCATTTT,CASSSIEVGDGNQPQHF
-,-,TRBV28,TRBJ2-1,TGTGCCAGTCGGCCACGGGGAAACAGGGATTCGGGGGCTTACAATGAGCAGTTCTTC,CASRPRGNRDSGAYNEQFF
-,-,TRBV7-9,TRBJ1-3,TGTGCCAGCAGCGTGAGGGACCCTGGAAACACCATATATTTT,CASSVRDPGNTIYF
-,-,TRBV7-6,TRBJ2-1,TGTGCCAGCAGCTTCTGGACAGCCCGGGACAATGAGCAGTTCTTC,CASSFWTARDNEQFF
many,-,TRBV28,TRBJ1-1,TGTGCCAGCATCTCAAGGGACTTGAACACTGAAGCTTTCTTT,CASISRDLNTEAFF
few,-,TRBV4-1,TRBJ1-3,TGCGCCAGCAGCCAGAAGGGGTTCACTGGAAACACCATATATTTT,CASSQKGFTGNTIYF
few,TRBD1,TRBV7-9,TRBJ1-6,TGTGCCAGCAGGGGGGGGAGGGGGGACAGTCTTTCACCCCTCCACTTT,CASRGGRGDSLSPLHF
few,-,TRBV12-3/TRBV12-4,TRBJ2-1,TGTGCCAGCAGTTCCCGGGACACCTACAATGAGCAGTTCTTC,CASSSRDTYNEQFF
-,-,TRBV20-1,TRBJ2-1,TGCAGTGCTCTTCGGACAGCCTACAATGAGCAGTTCTTC,CSALRTAYNEQFF
-,TRBD1,TRBV29-1,TRBJ1-1,TGCAGCGTTGAAGATCTCGAGACAGGGGGCACTGAAGCTTTCTTT,CSVEDLETGGTEAFF
once,-,TRBV30,TRBJ2-7,TGTGCCTGGAGTGAGGAGGGGGCCTACGAGCAGTACTTC,CAWSEEGAYEQYF
-,-,TRBV6-6,TRBJ2-2,TGTGCCAGCAGTTACCCGAATCTCGGGGAGCTGTTTTTT,CASSYPNLGELFF
-,TRBD1,TRBV28,TRBJ1-6,TGTGCCAGCAGTAACGGACAGGCCGCCGGGACACCCCTCCACTTT,CASSNGQAAGTPLHF
-,TRBD1,TRBV11-2,TRBJ2-1,TGTGCCAGCAGCTTAGATAAAGGACAGGGGAATGAGCAGTTCTTC,CASSLDKGQGNEQFF
-,-,TRBV6-2/TRBV6-3,TRBJ2-7,TGTGCCAGCAGTTACTCGGGGGGCCCCTACGAGCAGTACTTC,CASSYSGGPYEQYF
many,-,TRBV12-3/TRBV12-4,TRBJ2-1,TGTGCCAGCAGTGTAAATTCGGACTATAACAATGAGCAGTTCTTC,CASSVNSDYNNEQFF
many,-,TRBV7-2,TRBJ1-4,TGTGCCAGCAGCTTAGGGGGAAAACTGTTTTTT,CASSLGGKLFF
-,TRBD2,TRBV6-4,TRBJ2-3,TGTGCCAGCAGTTATAGCGGGGTTGGCACAGATACGCAGTATTTT,CASSYSGVGTDTQYF
few,-,TRBV7-9,TRBJ1-1,TGTGCCAGCAGGGCCACTGAAGCTTTCTTT,CASRATEAFF
few,-,TRBV24-1,TRBJ2-2,TGTGCCACCAGTGAGACCGGGGTGGCCGGGGAGCTGTTTTTT,CATSETGVAGELFF
-,-,TRBV6-2/TRBV6-3,TRBJ2-3,TGTGCCAGCAGTTTAGCCCCGCCAGATACGCAGTATTTT,CASSLAPPDTQYF
few,TRBD2,TRBV2,TRBJ2-7,TGTGCCAGCAGCGGGACTAGCGAGTACTACGAGCAGTACTTC,CASSGTSEYYEQYF
-,-,TRBV6-5,TRBJ2-1,TGTGCCAGCAGTTACTCGAAAAGCTACAATGAGCAGTTCTTC,CASSYSKSYNEQFF
few,TRBD1,TRBV12-3/TRBV12-4,TRBJ2-2,TGTGCCAGCAGTGACCGACAGGGAAGGACCGGGGAGCTGTTTTTT,CASSDRQGRTGELFF
once,TRBD1,TRBV5-1,TRBJ1-1,TGCGCCAGCAGCTTGGGAACCCGGGACAGGGGGACTGAAGCTTTCTTT,CASSLGTRDRGTEAFF